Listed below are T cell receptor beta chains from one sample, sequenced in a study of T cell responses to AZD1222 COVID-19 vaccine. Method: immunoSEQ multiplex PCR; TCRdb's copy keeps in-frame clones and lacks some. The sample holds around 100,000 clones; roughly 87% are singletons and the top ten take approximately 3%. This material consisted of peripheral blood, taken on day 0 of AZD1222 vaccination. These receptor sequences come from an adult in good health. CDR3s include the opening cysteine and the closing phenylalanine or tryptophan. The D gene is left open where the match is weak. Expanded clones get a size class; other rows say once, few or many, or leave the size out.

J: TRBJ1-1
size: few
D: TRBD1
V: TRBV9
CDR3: CASSANYRGPGTEAFF
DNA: TGTGCCAGCAGCGCGAACTACAGGGGGCCGGGCACTGAAGCTTTCTTT

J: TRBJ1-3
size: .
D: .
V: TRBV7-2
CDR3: CASSLGPSSGNTIYF
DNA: TGTGCCAGCAGCCTAGGACCAAGCTCTGGAAACACCATATATTTT

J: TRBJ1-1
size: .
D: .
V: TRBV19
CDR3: CASSIYTGRPDTEAFF
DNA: TGTGCCAGTAGTATATATACGGGACGCCCGGACACTGAAGCTTTCTTT

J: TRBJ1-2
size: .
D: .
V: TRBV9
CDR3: CASSVETRGVDGYTF
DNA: TGTGCCAGCAGCGTAGAGACGCGCGGTGTAGATGGCTACACCTTC

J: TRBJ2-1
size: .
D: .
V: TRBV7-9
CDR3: CAIERAEEGNEQFF
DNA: TGTGCCATCGAGCGGGCGGAGGAGGGGAATGAGCAGTTCTTC

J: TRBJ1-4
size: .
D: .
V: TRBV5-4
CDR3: CASSPTGPHEKLFF
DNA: TGTGCCAGCAGCCCCACGGGGCCTCATGAAAAACTGTTTTTT

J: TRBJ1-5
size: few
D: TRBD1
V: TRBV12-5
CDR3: CASGPTGEQPQHF
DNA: TGTGCTAGTGGACCGACAGGGGAACAGCCCCAGCATTTT

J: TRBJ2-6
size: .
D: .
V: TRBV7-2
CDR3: CASSLAGLRSGANVLTF
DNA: TGTGCCAGCAGCTTAGCAGGGCTTCGCTCTGGGGCCAACGTCCTGACTTTC

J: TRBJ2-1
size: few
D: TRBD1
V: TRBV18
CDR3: CASSIAGTGGPNEQFF
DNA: TGTGCCAGCTCGATTGCCGGGACAGGGGGCCCCAATGAGCAGTTCTTC

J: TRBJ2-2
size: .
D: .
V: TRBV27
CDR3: CAIKIGGRNTGELFF
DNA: TGTGCCATCAAAATCGGGGGGCGGAACACCGGGGAGCTGTTTTTT

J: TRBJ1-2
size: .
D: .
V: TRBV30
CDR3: CAWSVPGRYTF
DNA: TGTGCCTGGAGTGTGCCCGGACGTTACACCTTC

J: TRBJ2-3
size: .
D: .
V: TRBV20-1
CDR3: CSASRVAATDTQYF
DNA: TGCAGTGCTAGTAGGGTAGCGGCCACAGATACGCAGTATTTT

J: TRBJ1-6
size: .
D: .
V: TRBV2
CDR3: CASSAPNSPLHF
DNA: TGTGCCAGCAGTGCCCCCAATTCACCCCTCCACTTT

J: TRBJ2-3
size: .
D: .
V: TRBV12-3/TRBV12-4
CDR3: CASSSDSTDTQYF
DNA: TGTGCCAGCTCCTCAGACAGCACAGATACGCAGTATTTT

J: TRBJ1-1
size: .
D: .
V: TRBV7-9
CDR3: CASILDGNTEAFF
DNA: TGTGCCAGCATCCTGGACGGGAACACTGAAGCTTTCTTT

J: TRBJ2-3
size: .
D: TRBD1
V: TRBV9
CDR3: CASSGQGADTQYF
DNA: TGTGCCAGCAGCGGACAGGGCGCAGATACGCAGTATTTT

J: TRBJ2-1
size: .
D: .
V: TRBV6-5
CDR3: CASSYRADPYNEQFF
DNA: TGTGCCAGCAGTTACCGAGCGGACCCGTACAATGAGCAGTTCTTC

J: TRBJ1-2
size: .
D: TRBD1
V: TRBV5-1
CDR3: CASSLAQGDYGYTF
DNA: TGCGCCAGCAGCTTGGCCCAGGGGGACTATGGCTACACCTTC

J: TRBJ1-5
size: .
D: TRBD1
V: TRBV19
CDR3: CASNRYDRGHQPQHF
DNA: TGTGCCAGCAACCGATACGACAGGGGGCATCAGCCCCAGCATTTT

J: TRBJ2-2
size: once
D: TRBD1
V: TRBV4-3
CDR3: CASSGRQGVAGELFF
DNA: TGCGCCAGCAGCGGCCGACAGGGGGTGGCCGGGGAGCTGTTTTTT

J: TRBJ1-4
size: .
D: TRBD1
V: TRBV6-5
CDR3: CASGDRGAEKLFF
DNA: TGTGCCAGCGGGGACAGGGGGGCTGAAAAACTGTTTTTT

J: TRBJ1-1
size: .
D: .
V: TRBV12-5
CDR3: CASGLVLGAHPLEAFF
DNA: TGTGCTAGTGGTTTGGTACTAGGGGCCCATCCCCTTGAAGCTTTCTTT

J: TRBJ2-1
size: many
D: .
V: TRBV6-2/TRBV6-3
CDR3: CASSYSGAYEQFF
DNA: TGTGCCAGCAGTTACTCTGGGGCCTATGAGCAGTTCTTC

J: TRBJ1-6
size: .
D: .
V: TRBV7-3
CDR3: CASSLGGLSSPLHF
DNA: TGTGCCAGCAGCTTAGGCGGGCTTAGCTCACCCCTCCACTTT

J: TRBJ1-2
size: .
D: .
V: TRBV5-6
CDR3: CASSFGPKTYGYTF
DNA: TGTGCCAGCAGCTTCGGGCCGAAGACCTATGGCTACACCTTC

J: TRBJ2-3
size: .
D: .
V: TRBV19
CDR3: CASCPRGTHTDTQYF
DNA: TGTGCCAGTTGCCCCCGGGGGACACACACAGATACGCAGTATTTT

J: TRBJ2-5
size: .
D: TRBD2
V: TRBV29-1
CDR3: CSVVKQAGGQETQYF
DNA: TGCAGCGTTGTCAAACAGGCGGGGGGTCAAGAGACCCAGTACTTC

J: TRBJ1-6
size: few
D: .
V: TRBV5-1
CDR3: CASSRSGATNSPLHF
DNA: TGTGCCAGCAGCCGCTCCGGGGCCACTAATTCACCCCTCCACTTT

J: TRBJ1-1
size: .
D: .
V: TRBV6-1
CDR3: CASSDLENTEAFF
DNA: TGTGCCAGCAGTGACCTCGAAAACACTGAAGCTTTCTTT

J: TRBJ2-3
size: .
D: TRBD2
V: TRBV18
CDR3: CASSPSSGVTDTQYF
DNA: TGTGCCAGCTCACCATCTAGCGGAGTCACAGATACGCAGTATTTT

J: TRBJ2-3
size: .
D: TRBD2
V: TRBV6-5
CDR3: CASSSSGGTDTQYF
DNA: TGTGCCAGCAGTTCCAGCGGGGGCACAGATACGCAGTATTTT

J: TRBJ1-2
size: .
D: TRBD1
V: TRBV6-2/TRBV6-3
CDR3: CASSYDRAFGYTF
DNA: TGTGCCAGCAGTTATGACAGGGCCTTTGGCTACACCTTC

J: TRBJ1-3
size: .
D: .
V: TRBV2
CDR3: CATVGGNTIYF
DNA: TGTGCCACCGTAGGGGGAAACACCATATATTTT

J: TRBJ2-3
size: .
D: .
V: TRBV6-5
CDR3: CASSYSPGADTQYF
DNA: TGTGCCAGCAGTTACTCGCCCGGGGCAGATACGCAGTATTTT

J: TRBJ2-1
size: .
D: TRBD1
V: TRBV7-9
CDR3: CASSWTGGEQFF
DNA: TGTGCCAGCAGCTGGACAGGGGGTGAGCAGTTCTTC

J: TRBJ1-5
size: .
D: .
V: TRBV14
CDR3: CASSQALGQPQHF
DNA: TGTGCCAGCAGCCAAGCCCTTGGACAGCCCCAGCATTTT

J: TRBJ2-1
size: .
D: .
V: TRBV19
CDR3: CASSGTRSSNNEQFF
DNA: TGTGCCAGTAGCGGGACCCGTTCTTCGAACAATGAGCAGTTCTTC

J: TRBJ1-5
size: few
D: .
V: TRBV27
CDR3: CASSLAGEGMPQHF
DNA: TGTGCCAGCAGTTTAGCAGGGGAGGGCATGCCCCAGCATTTT

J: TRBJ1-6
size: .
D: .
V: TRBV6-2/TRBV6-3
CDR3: CASSYVGTYNSPLHF
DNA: TGTGCCAGCAGTTACGTCGGCACCTATAATTCACCCCTCCACTTT

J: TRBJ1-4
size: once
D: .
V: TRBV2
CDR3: CASSEAGGFGSNEKLFF
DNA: TGTGCCAGCAGTGAAGCTGGGGGCTTCGGTTCTAATGAAAAACTGTTTTTT

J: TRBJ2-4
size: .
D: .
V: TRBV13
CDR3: CASSLGSGKGNIQYF
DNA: TGTGCCAGCAGCTTAGGGTCCGGGAAGGGTAACATTCAGTACTTC

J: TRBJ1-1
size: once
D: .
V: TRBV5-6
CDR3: CASSLGPPGKNTEAFF
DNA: TGTGCCAGCAGCTTGGGTCCTCCGGGAAAGAACACTGAAGCTTTCTTT

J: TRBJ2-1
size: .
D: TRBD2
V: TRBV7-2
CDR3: CASSLHSGGLYNEQFF
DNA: TGTGCCAGCAGCCTTCATAGCGGGGGCCTTTACAATGAGCAGTTCTTC

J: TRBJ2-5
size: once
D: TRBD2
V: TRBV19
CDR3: CASSISLAGETQYF
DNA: TGTGCCAGTAGTATAAGTCTAGCGGGAGAGACCCAGTACTTC

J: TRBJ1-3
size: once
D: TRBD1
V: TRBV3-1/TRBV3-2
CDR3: CASSQGQGAGNTIYF
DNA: TGTGCCAGCAGCCAAGGGCAGGGGGCTGGAAACACCATATATTTT

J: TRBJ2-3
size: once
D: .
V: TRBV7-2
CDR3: CASSDPTKGGTDTQYF
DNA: TGTGCCAGCAGCGACCCGACTAAGGGGGGCACAGATACGCAGTATTTT

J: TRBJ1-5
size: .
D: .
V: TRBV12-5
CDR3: CASGLGEAGRDQPQHF
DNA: TGTGCTAGTGGTTTGGGGGAGGCGGGACGGGATCAGCCCCAGCATTTT

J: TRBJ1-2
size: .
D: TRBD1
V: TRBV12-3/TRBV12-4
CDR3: CASSRDRIYGYTF
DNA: TGTGCCAGCAGCCGGGACAGGATATATGGCTACACCTTC

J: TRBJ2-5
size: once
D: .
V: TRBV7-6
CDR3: CASSLAHRLYQETQYF
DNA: TGTGCCAGCAGCTTAGCGCACAGACTGTACCAAGAGACCCAGTACTTC

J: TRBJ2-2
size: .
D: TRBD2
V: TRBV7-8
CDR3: CASSLFIRGGARSGELFF
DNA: TGTGCCAGCAGCTTATTCATCCGGGGGGGCGCTCGGTCCGGGGAGCTGTTTTTT

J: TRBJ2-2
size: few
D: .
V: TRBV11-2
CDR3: CASSLFVGNTGELFF
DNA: TGTGCCAGCAGCTTATTTGTGGGAAACACCGGGGAGCTGTTTTTT

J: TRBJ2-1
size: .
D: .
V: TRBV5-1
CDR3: CASSLQYTVYNEQFF
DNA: TGCGCCAGCAGCTTGCAGTATACAGTCTACAATGAGCAGTTCTTC

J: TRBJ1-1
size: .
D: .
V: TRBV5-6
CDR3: CASSALKTPAFF
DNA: TGTGCCAGCAGCGCGCTCAAGACCCCAGCTTTCTTT